A single sample is the source of the 7 T cell receptor beta chains below, sequenced in a study of blood T cells in healthy people across ages. A J-beta primer mix and a sample-barcoded 5' primer were used in a second PCR of roughly 7 to 12 cycles. TCRdb passed the 5' RACE reads through MiXCR, listing each CDR3 protein once. The data hold roughly 1.6 million distinct CDR3 sequences, with about 35% observed a single time. Sample: blood. These receptors were obtained from a woman aged 25-40 years in good health.

This clonotype was observed a handful of times. This sequence joins TRBV5-6 and TRBJ2-5, with D tentatively TRBD2 (5 bases). The CDR3 is made up of 13 amino acids. Germline V CDR1 and CDR2: SGHDT, YYEEEE. V was clipped by 4 bases and J by 5 bases, with 12 bases between them. CDR3 loop: CASSRTRWETQYF. In DNA, the CDR3 is TGTGCCAGCAGCAGAACTAGGTGGGAGACCCAGTACTTC.

This clonotype has only a few counts. The chain carries TRBV15 and TRBJ1-2; D is undetermined. Germline V CDR1 and CDR2: LNHNV, YYDKDF (reference sequence). This CDR3 is built from 14 residues. The V and J ends lost 0 bases and 7 bases respectively, with 12 bases between them. In nucleotides, the CDR3 is TGTGCCACCAGCAGAGATGAGAACAGCGGTGGCTACACCTTC. Translated: CATSRDENSGGYTF.

A few counts support this clonotype. The CDR3 DNA follows: TGCAGTGCTAGGAGGACTAGCGGGAGGGGCGAGCAGTACTTC. Its translation is CSARRTSGRGEQYF. V and J are TRBV20-1 and TRBJ2-5; 15 positions agree with TRBD2. The DNA end is more similar to TRBJ2-7, so the J call may be wrong. This CDR3 has 14 amino acids. CDR1 DFQATT and CDR2 SNEGSKA come from the germline V gene (reference sequence).

The rearrangement uses TRBV4-2 and TRBJ2-3, with TRBD2 matching over 13 bases. Germline V gene lookup returns CDR1 LGHNA and CDR2 YNFKEQ. The CDR3 length is 20 residues. The V gene end was trimmed by 2 bases and the J gene end by 2 bases; junction bases not matched to a gene: 13. The CDR3 is CASSQIRGLAGRSVTDTQYF. In nucleotides, the CDR3 is TGTGCCAGCAGCCAAATTAGGGGACTAGCGGGGCGATCTGTCACAGATACGCAGTATTTT.

This clonotype has just a few counts. V gene TRBV6-6 combines with J gene TRBJ2-7; 12 bases are a match to TRBD2. With 0 bases clipped from V and 5 bases from J, the junction kept 8 bases outside the gene matches. The germline V gene encodes CDR1 MNHNY and CDR2 SVGAGI (reference sequence). The CDR3 consists of 17 residues. CDR3 DNA sequence: TGTGCCAGCAGTTACTCTATCCTAGCGGGAGGGAACGACGAGCAGTACTTC. Translated: CASSYSILAGGNDEQYF.

Comment on this clonotype: One end of the junction is discordant with germline, which a read error may explain. The chain carries TRBV7-9 and TRBJ1-5; 7 bases are shared with TRBD1. There are 14 residues in the CDR3. Germline V CDR1 and CDR2: SEHNR, FQNEAQ (reference sequence). CDR3 loop: CVSSVGTGNQPQHF. DNA of the CDR3: TGTGTCAGCAGCGTAGGGACAGGCAATCAGCCCCAGCATTTT.

Regarding this clonotype: A much larger clone differs from this one at a single base, so this may be a read error. The V call is TRBV30, the J call TRBJ2-7; D uncertain. The CDR3 length is 14 residues. The germline V gene encodes CDR1 GTSNPN and CDR2 SVGIG (reference sequence). V shed 1 base and J shed 0 bases, with 10 bases lying between them. The CDR3 reads CAWSAGGSSYEQYF. In DNA, the CDR3 is TGTGCCTGGAGTGCGGGCGGAAGCTCCTACGAGCAGTACTTC.